A single sample gave rise to the 8 T cell receptor beta chains below, sequenced in a study of human T cells and chemical hapten exposure. Time point meaning: patch test 2, 6 weeks after DPC sensitization. As for treatment: therapeutic diphenylcyclopropenone sensitization with weekly scalp DPC. TCRdb ran MiXCR on the RACE reads and lists one entry per CDR3 protein. Of some 88,000 distinct CDR3 sequences listed, more than 9.5% were seen once; the top ten hold under 2.5%. The starting material was whole blood, obtained in connection with sensitization to the hapten diphenylcyclopropenone (DPC). Receptors originate from a middle-aged man with alopecia areata. Some clones in this sample may be carry-over from other donors' samples.

The CDR3 DNA reads as TGTGCCAGCAGCTTAGGGGGGGCCGGCGAGCCCCAGCATTTT. Its translation: CASSLGGAGEPQHF. The V call is TRBV7-6, the J call TRBJ1-5; TRBD1 might be the D (6 bases). V was cut by 1 base and J by 8 bases, with 12 bases left in between. The CDR3 covers 14 residues. Germline V gene data show CDR1 as SGHVS and CDR2 as FNYEAQ.

Only a few counts were recorded for this clonotype. This sequence joins TRBV18 and TRBJ2-4; D not resolved. V was pared by 2 bases and J by 0 bases, with 8 bases between. Germline V gene data show CDR1 as KGHSH and CDR2 as LQKENI. There are 15 residues in the CDR3. CDR3 nucleotide sequence: TGTGCCAGCTCACCAACTACTCTAGCCAAAAACATTCAGTACTTC. Its translation is CASSPTTLAKNIQYF.

The rearrangement joins TRBV6-2 or TRBV6-3 to TRBJ2-5, with a tentative D call TRBD2 (5 bases). Trimming cost V 5 bases and J 3 bases, with 22 bases left between them. The germline V gene encodes CDR1 MNHEY and CDR2 SVGEGT. This CDR3 contains 17 residues. CDR3 bases: TGTGCCAGCAGTCGCCTCCCCCGGGATGACTCGGAAGAGACCCAGTACTTC. As protein: CASSRLPRDDSEETQYF.

Here the CDR3 DNA reads TGTGCCAGCCGCACCCGGGACAACACAGATACGCAGTATTTT. This codes for CASRTRDNTDTQYF. The V call is TRBV6-2 or TRBV6-3, the J call TRBJ2-3; TRBD1 is a possible D gene (6 bases). The germline V and J ends were trimmed by 8 bases and 2 bases, with 14 bases remaining between them. Germline CDR1 is MNHEY and CDR2 is SVGEGT. The CDR3 spans 14 residues.

This clonotype was counted ten times or more. CDR3 DNA sequence: TGTGCCAGCAGTGAAGCGCGTCAGGGACGCAATCAGCCCCAGCATTTT. Protein: CASSEARQGRNQPQHF. J is TRBJ1-5 and V is TRBV2; weak D call: TRBD1 (5 bases). V shed 0 bases and J shed 2 bases, with 11 bases lying between them. The CDR3 covers 16 residues. Germline loops: CDR1 SNHLY, CDR2 FYNNEI. Full variable domain (rest looked up from reference TRBV2 and TRBJ1-5): EPEVTQTPSHQVTQMGQEVILRCVPISNHLYFYWYRQILGQKVEFLVSFYNNEISEKSEIFDDQFSVERPDGSNFTLKIRSTKLEDSAMYFCASSEARQGRNQPQHFGDGTRLSIL.

The chain recombines TRBV10-3 with TRBJ2-5; 8 bases line up with TRBD2. CDR3 length: 16 amino acids. Germline V gene data show CDR1 as ENHRY and CDR2 as SYGVKD. With 3 bases clipped from V and 5 bases from J, the junction kept 11 bases outside the gene matches. The CDR3 DNA is TGTGCCATCAGTGAATTTGCGGGAGGCAGCCGGGAGACCCAGTACTTC. Translated, it gives CAISEFAGGSRETQYF.

This chain joins TRBV7-2 and TRBJ2-5; 7 positions agree with TRBD1. This CDR3 has 15 residues. With V trimmed by 5 bases and J by 5 bases, 11 bases remained unmatched. The germline V gene has CDR1 SGHTA and CDR2 FQGNSA. Here the CDR3 reads CASSPRTGWGETQYF. DNA of the CDR3: TGTGCCAGCAGCCCGAGGACAGGCTGGGGGGAGACCCAGTACTTC.

In its sample, this clonotype was seen many times. The rearrangement joins TRBV6-5 to TRBJ1-1; 12 bases fit TRBD1. The CDR3 runs to 15 residues. After removal of 2 bases from V and 4 bases from J, the junction contained 2 bases not matched to a gene. Looked up from germline, CDR1 is MNHEY and CDR2 is SVGAGI. CDR3 region: CASSYGDRGLTEAFF. The CDR3 DNA is TGTGCCAGCAGTTACGGGGACAGGGGGCTCACTGAAGCTTTCTTT.